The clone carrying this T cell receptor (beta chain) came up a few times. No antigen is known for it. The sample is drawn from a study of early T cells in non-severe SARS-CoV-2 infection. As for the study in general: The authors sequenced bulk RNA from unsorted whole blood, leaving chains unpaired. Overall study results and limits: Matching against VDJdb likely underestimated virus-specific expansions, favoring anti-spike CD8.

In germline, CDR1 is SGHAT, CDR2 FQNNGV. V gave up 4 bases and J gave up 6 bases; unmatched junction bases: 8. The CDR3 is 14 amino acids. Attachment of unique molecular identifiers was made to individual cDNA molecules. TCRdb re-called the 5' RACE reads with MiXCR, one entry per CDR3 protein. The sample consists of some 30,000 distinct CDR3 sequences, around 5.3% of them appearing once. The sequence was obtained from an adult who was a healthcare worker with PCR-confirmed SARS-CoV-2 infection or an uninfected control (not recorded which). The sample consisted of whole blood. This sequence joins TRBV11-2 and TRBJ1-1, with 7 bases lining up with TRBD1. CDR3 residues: CASSSSDRASEAFF. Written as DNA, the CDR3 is TGTGCCAGCAGCTCCTCAGACAGGGCCTCTGAAGCTTTCTTT.